The 23 T cell receptor beta chains in this list originate from one sample, sequenced in a study of cytomegalovirus exposure and HLA in healthy donors. It was with 60 Vbeta and 13 Jbeta primers that the PCR ran. Assay used: immunoSEQ multiplex PCR; TCRdb lists only in-frame clones, some missing. The sample includes 200,000 to 250,000 clones, 65% to 75% of them seen just once. The sequenced sample was PBMCs. These receptors all stem from a woman aged 25 to 39 in good health and CMV-seronegative.

This clone was recorded once. The chain joins TRBV7-9 to TRBJ1-3, with D maybe TRBD1 (6 bases). This CDR3 comprises 13 residues. V lost 8 bases to trimming and J lost 0 bases, with 8 bases between them. CDR1 is SEHNR and CDR2 is FQNEAQ in the germline V gene (reference sequence). The CDR3 DNA sequence: TGTGCCAGCGGACAGTACTCTGGAAACACCATATATTTT. It is translated as CASGQYSGNTIYF.

The gene calls are TRBV4-1 and TRBJ1-1; D unclear. The germline V gene has CDR1 MGHRA and CDR2 YSYEKL. V was clipped by 1 base and J by 0 bases, with 9 bases between them. The CDR3 extends over 15 amino acids. CDR3: CASSQVGGLNTEAFF. The CDR3 coding sequence is TGCGCCAGCAGCCAAGTTGGCGGCCTGAACACTGAAGCTTTCTTT.

The V gene is TRBV4-2, the J gene TRBJ2-2; D perhaps matches TRBD1 (6 bases). The V gene's germline CDR1 is LGHNA and CDR2 YNFKEQ. This CDR3 has 16 amino acids. The germline V and J ends were trimmed by 4 bases and 0 bases, with 12 bases remaining between them. The CDR3 bases are TGTGCCAGCAGCCGAGAGACAGGAGCGAACACCGGGGAGCTGTTTTTT. Its protein product is CASSRETGANTGELFF.

CDR3 protein: CATTSWSYTEAFF. CDR3 DNA: TGTGCCACCACTTCGTGGTCGTACACTGAAGCTTTCTTT. This sequence joins TRBV25-1 and TRBJ1-1; the D is unclear. This CDR3 has 13 amino acids. The V end lost 10 bases, the J end lost 3 bases, and 15 bases lay between the germline ends. Looked up from germline, CDR1 is MGHDK and CDR2 is SYGVNS. Using reference TRBV25-1 and TRBJ1-1 for the parts outside the CDR3, the full variable domain is EADIYQTPRYLVIGTGKKITLECSQTMGHDKMYWYQQDPGMELHLIHYSYGVNSTEKGDLSSESTVSRIRTEHFPLTLESARPSHTSQYLCATTSWSYTEAFFGQGTRLTVV.

The chain is built from TRBV2 and TRBJ2-2; 14 bases are shared with TRBD2. This CDR3 spans 16 amino acids. The germline V gene has CDR1 SNHLY and CDR2 FYNNEI. Germline trimming cut 4 bases from V and 4 bases from J; bases unmatched to any gene: 2. CDR3 in amino acids: CASSGGLAGATGELFF. In DNA, the CDR3 is TGTGCCAGCAGTGGGGGACTAGCGGGAGCCACCGGGGAGCTGTTTTTT.

The DNA for the CDR3 is TGCGCCAGCAGCTTGTCCCCAGGCAGAGGAAACACCATATATTTT. This codes for CASSLSPGRGNTIYF. The chain combines TRBV5-1 with TRBJ1-3; D is unresolved. There are 15 residues in the CDR3. The ends were cut back, 1 base at V and 4 bases at J, with 12 bases in the middle. Germline lookup yields CDR1 SGHRS and CDR2 YFSETQ.

J is TRBJ1-1 and V is TRBV9; TRBD1 might be the D (6 bases). The CDR3 loop spans 15 amino acids. From germline, CDR1 is SGDLS and CDR2 YYNGEE. The V gene lost 1 base and the J gene lost 1 base, with 11 bases spanning the gap. The chain's CDR3 is CASSVRGGTNTEAFF. The CDR3 DNA follows: TGTGCCAGCAGCGTAAGGGGGGGAACGAACACTGAAGCTTTCTTT.

This chain links TRBV6-6 with TRBJ2-1, with TRBD1 matching 8 bases. Germline CDR1 is MNHNY and CDR2 is SVGAGI (reference sequence). V trimming: 5 bases; J trimming: 7 bases; junction bases outside the gene matches: 13. CDR3 length: 16 amino acids. The CDR3, as DNA: TGTGCCAGCAGTCTCGCCGGGACAGGCATTAAGAATGAGCAGTTCTTC. Its protein is CASSLAGTGIKNEQFF.

Turning to this clone: An end of the junction does not agree with germline; a read error may underlie this. This chain connects TRBV7-8 to TRBJ1-6; possibly TRBD1 for D (6 bases). The germline gives CDR1 SGHVS, CDR2 FQNEAQ. The CDR3 covers 17 residues. The CDR3 loop is CVSSLDRIKALNSPLHF. The CDR3 DNA reads TGTGTCAGCAGCTTAGACAGGATCAAGGCCCTTAATTCACCCCTCCACTTT. The full variable domain, completed using reference TRBV7-8 and TRBJ1-6, is GAGVSQSPRYKVAKRGQDVALRCDPISGHVSLFWYQQALGQGPEFLTYFQNEAQLDKSGLPSDRFFAERPEGSVSTLKIQRTQQEDSAVYLCVSSLDRIKALNSPLHFGNGTRLTVT.

This sequence joins TRBV19 and TRBJ2-2, with D possibly TRBD1 on 6 matching bases. The CDR3 is 15 residues long. V shed 7 bases and J shed 2 bases, with 14 bases lying between them. Germline CDR1 and CDR2: LNHDA and SQIVND (reference sequence). The CDR3 coding sequence is TGTGCCAGTAAAGGCCCGACAGGCAACACCGGGGAGCTGTTTTTT. Translating gives CASKGPTGNTGELFF.

The J gene is TRBJ2-5, the V gene TRBV6-1; D perhaps matches TRBD2 (6 bases). Trimming left V 3 bases short and J 2 bases short, with 16 bases between. This CDR3 is built from 16 residues. Germline CDR1 reads MNHNS; CDR2 reads SASEGT. The CDR3 DNA follows: TGTGCCAGCAGTGATAGGGGTTTCGCGGGGCAAGAGACCCAGTACTTC. Protein product: CASSDRGFAGQETQYF.

CDR3 coding DNA: TGTGCCACCCAGAGGGACAGGGGCTACGAGCAGTACTTC. It yields the protein CATQRDRGYEQYF. V is TRBV2 and J is TRBJ2-7; TRBD1 aligns across 10 bases. There are 13 residues in the CDR3. Germline V gives CDR1 SNHLY, CDR2 FYNNEI. Losses at the gene ends were 10 bases for V and 3 bases for J; bases not matched to a gene: 6.

The chain couples TRBV5-4 to TRBJ2-1, with 8 bases aligning to TRBD2. Germline V gene data show CDR1 as SGHNT and CDR2 as YYREEE (reference sequence). The CDR3 is 13 amino acids. Losses at the gene ends were 4 bases for V and 9 bases for J; bases not matched to a gene: 6. The CDR3 reads CASSAGTSFEQFF. CDR3 in DNA: TGTGCCAGCAGCGCCGGGACTAGTTTTGAGCAGTTCTTC.

This clone is a singleton in its sample. The chain has TRBV21-1 and TRBJ1-3. TRBV21-1 is tagged as a pseudogene. The CDR3 spans 16 residues. Here the CDR3 DNA reads TGTGCCAGCAGCAAATTTCGGGAAACGGGAGGAAACACCATATATTTT. This encodes CASSKFRETGGNTIYF.

In regard to this clone: Its ends do not fully match the called genes, so a read error is possible. The CDR3 DNA follows: TGTTCCAGCAGCCGCGGAGGGGGCAGGGCGGACTATGGCTACACCTTC. It specifies CSSSRGGGRADYGYTF. The chain recombines TRBV7-9 with TRBJ1-2; 7 bases agree with TRBD1. The germline gives CDR1 SEHNR, CDR2 FQNEAQ (reference sequence). This CDR3 spans 16 amino acids.

The genes are TRBV7-8 and TRBJ1-4, with unresolved D. This CDR3 is built from 15 residues. CDR1 and CDR2 from the germline V gene are SGHVS and FQNEAQ. V was clipped by 0 bases and J by 6 bases, with 11 bases between them. The CDR3 sequence is CASSLAEGTDEKLFF. In DNA form, the CDR3 reads TGTGCCAGCAGCTTAGCGGAGGGAACGGATGAAAAACTGTTTTTT.

J is TRBJ2-1 and V is TRBV30; perhaps TRBD2 as D (6 bases). This CDR3 contains 11 residues. V was pared by 5 bases and J by 6 bases, with 8 bases between. CDR1 and CDR2 from the germline V gene are GTSNPN and SVGIG (reference sequence). The CDR3 spells CAWGEVNEQFF. The CDR3 DNA sequence: TGTGCCTGGGGGGAGGTCAATGAGCAGTTCTTC.

The CDR3 loop reads CASSYGQGVGGYTF. The CDR3 DNA follows: TGTGCCAGCAGTTACGGACAGGGGGTAGGTGGCTACACCTTC. The V gene is TRBV6-6, the J gene TRBJ1-2; 10 nucleotides match TRBD1. The CDR3 length is 14 residues. CDR1 MNHNY and CDR2 SVGAGI come from the germline V gene (reference sequence). V lost 2 bases, J lost 7 bases, and 4 bases stayed unmatched.

The gene calls are TRBV14 and TRBJ1-4; 7 bases are a match to TRBD1. J was trimmed by 8 bases and V by 4 bases; bases with no gene match: 10. The CDR3 is made up of 15 amino acids. The germline V gene encodes CDR1 SGHDN and CDR2 FVKESK. The CDR3 DNA reads TGTGCCAGCAGCCCCCTAACAGGGGTTTACGAAAAACTGTTTTTT. Protein sequence: CASSPLTGVYEKLFF.

The genes are TRBV9 and TRBJ2-3; a possible D gene is TRBD1 (5 bases). In germline, CDR1 is SGDLS, CDR2 YYNGEE. The CDR3 has 13 residues. The germline V and J ends were trimmed by 7 bases and 3 bases, with 12 bases remaining between them. The CDR3 coding sequence is TGTGCCAGCTCGACAGTGCGTACAGATACGCAGTATTTT. It yields the protein CASSTVRTDTQYF.

This clone was seen more than once but under ten times. This rearrangement joins TRBV5-6 to TRBJ1-4, with D possibly TRBD1 on 6 matching bases. From germline, CDR1 is SGHDT and CDR2 YYEEEE. Trimming left V 0 bases short and J 5 bases short, with 14 bases between. This CDR3 is 16 amino acids long. The CDR3 sequence is CASSLGPGHNNEKLFF. As DNA, the CDR3 is TGTGCCAGCAGCTTGGGCCCGGGACACAACAATGAAAAACTGTTTTTT.

V is TRBV2 and J is TRBJ2-5; TRBD1 agrees at 7 bases. CDR3 length: 12 residues. Trimming took 8 bases from V and 5 from J; bases not matched to a gene: 5. From germline, CDR1 is SNHLY and CDR2 FYNNEI. This chain's CDR3 is CASLTGIETQYF. The CDR3, as DNA: TGTGCCAGCCTGACAGGGATTGAGACCCAGTACTTC.

The chain joins TRBV18 to TRBJ2-1; D call uncertain. V shed 2 bases and J shed 6 bases, with 8 bases lying between them. The germline V gene encodes CDR1 KGHSH and CDR2 LQKENI. The CDR3 length is 13 residues. The CDR3 sequence: CASSPGQSNEQFF. The CDR3 DNA reads as TGTGCCAGCTCACCAGGGCAGAGCAATGAGCAGTTCTTC.